This is a list of T cell receptor beta chains from one sample in a study of OX40 agonist ivuxolimab in advanced cancers. Using immunoSEQ multiplex PCR, the repertoire was profiled, and TCRdb retains in-frame clones only, with some absent. The profile shows tens of thousands of clones, 85% to 90% of them singletons. Sequenced material: CD4+ or CD8+ T cells sorted from blood, taken in a trial of the OX40 agonist ivuxolimab. These receptors all stem from an adult with an advanced solid tumor such as melanoma, head and neck, liver or kidney cancer. Both conserved end residues are part of each CDR3. A D gene is named only where the DNA matches it firmly. Size values are once, few and many counts, or a class for expanded clones, and some rows have none.

CASSQVANGGYTF,TGTGCCAGCAGCCAAGTAGCGAACGGAGGCTACACCTTC,13,TRBV14,NA,TRBJ1-2,NA
CASSLGMQGVQETQYF,TGTGCCAGCAGCTTGGGGATGCAGGGGGTTCAAGAGACCCAGTACTTC,16,TRBV5-8,TRBD1,TRBJ2-5,NA
CASSQPGGGGKVNEQFF,TGCGCCAGCAGCCAGCCGGGAGGGGGGGGCAAGGTTAATGAGCAGTTCTTC,17,TRBV4-1,TRBD2,TRBJ2-1,NA
CAWSLGQTYEQYF,TGTGCCTGGAGCCTGGGACAGACCTACGAGCAGTACTTC,13,TRBV30,TRBD1,TRBJ2-7,NA
CASSLGGIREQYF,TGCGCCAGCAGCTTAGGGGGAATACGCGAGCAGTACTTC,13,TRBV5-1,NA,TRBJ2-7,NA
CASSLVSALNTGELFF,TGCGCCAGCAGCTTGGTCTCTGCCCTGAACACCGGGGAGCTGTTTTTT,16,TRBV5-1,NA,TRBJ2-2,once
CASSEEGGGNEQFF,TGTGCCAGCAGTGAGGAGGGGGGTGGCAATGAGCAGTTCTTC,14,TRBV6-4,NA,TRBJ2-1,NA
CASRRTGGANTEAFF,TGTGCCAGTAGGAGGACAGGGGGAGCGAACACTGAAGCTTTCTTT,15,TRBV19,TRBD1,TRBJ1-1,NA
CASSLGAMGGGELFF,TGTGCCAGCAGCTTAGGAGCCATGGGGGGCGGGGAGCTGTTTTTT,15,TRBV7-6,NA,TRBJ2-2,NA
CASSYDRGSPDTQYF,TGTGCCAGCAGTTATGACAGGGGAAGTCCAGATACGCAGTATTTT,15,TRBV28,TRBD1,TRBJ2-3,NA
CASSLGAGLTSYEQYF,TGTGCCAGCAGCTTAGGCGCGGGACTAACCTCCTACGAGCAGTACTTC,16,TRBV7-9,TRBD2,TRBJ2-7,once
CASSFDRVGYTF,TGTGCCAGCAGTTTCGACAGGGTTGGCTACACCTTC,12,TRBV28,TRBD1,TRBJ1-2,NA
CASSPVVQGYEQYF,TGTGCCAGCAGCCCAGTGGTCCAGGGTTACGAGCAGTACTTC,14,TRBV7-6,NA,TRBJ2-7,NA
CASSEELGGKETQYF,TGTGCCAGCAGTGAAGAGCTAGGGGGCAAGGAGACCCAGTACTTC,15,TRBV2,TRBD1,TRBJ2-5,NA
CASSPDGNQPQHF,TGTGCCAGCTCACCCGATGGCAATCAGCCCCAGCATTTT,13,TRBV18,NA,TRBJ1-5,NA
CASRGVPPWGDEQFF,TGTGCCAGCAGGGGGGTACCCCCCTGGGGGGATGAGCAGTTCTTC,15,TRBV2,NA,TRBJ2-1,NA
CASSYSRVLADGYTF,TGTGCCAGCAGTTACTCGCGAGTTCTAGCGGACGGCTACACCTTC,15,TRBV6-5,NA,TRBJ1-2,once
CASSLSQGDNEQFF,TGTGCCAGCAGCTTAAGTCAGGGCGACAATGAGCAGTTCTTC,14,TRBV7-3,NA,TRBJ2-1,few
CASTTGVADTQYF,TGTGCCAGTACGACAGGGGTAGCAGATACGCAGTATTTT,13,TRBV9,TRBD1,TRBJ2-3,NA
CASSQGFRGLSSDTQYF,TGCGCCAGCAGCCAAGGGTTCCGGGGGCTCAGTTCAGATACGCAGTATTTT,17,TRBV4-1,NA,TRBJ2-3,NA
CASSITGGATEAFF,TGTGCCAGTAGTATAACAGGGGGCGCGACTGAAGCTTTCTTT,14,TRBV19,TRBD1,TRBJ1-1,NA
CASSSYGNYGYTF,TGTGCCAGCTCTAGTTACGGTAACTATGGCTACACCTTC,13,TRBV27,NA,TRBJ1-2,NA
CASRYTPVYNTGELFF,TGTGCCAGCCGCTACACACCCGTCTATAACACCGGGGAGCTGTTTTTT,16,TRBV7-6,NA,TRBJ2-2,once
CASSWGVQFTDTQYF,TGCGCCAGCAGCTGGGGGGTACAGTTCACAGATACGCAGTATTTT,15,TRBV5-1,NA,TRBJ2-3,NA
CASSGAGMNTEAFF,TGTGCCAGCAGTGGGGCAGGGATGAACACTGAAGCTTTCTTT,14,TRBV2,NA,TRBJ1-1,NA
CASSLAAVNTEAFF,TGTGCCAGCAGCTTAGCCGCGGTGAACACTGAAGCTTTCTTT,14,TRBV7-9,NA,TRBJ1-1,NA
CAIQSSYNEQFF,TGTGCCATCCAGAGCTCCTACAATGAGCAGTTCTTC,12,TRBV10-3,NA,TRBJ2-1,once
CASRGEQYF,TGTGCCAGCAGGGGGGAGCAGTACTTC,9,TRBV7-3,NA,TRBJ2-5,NA
CASSPRVGEGGELFF,TGTGCCAGCAGCCCCCGGGTGGGGGAGGGCGGGGAGCTGTTTTTT,15,TRBV9,TRBD2,TRBJ2-2,NA
CASSIGATNEKLFF,TGTGCCAGCAGTATTGGTGCAACTAATGAAAAACTGTTTTTT,14,TRBV6-6,NA,TRBJ1-4,NA
CASRHYLGNSNQPQHF,TGTGCCAGTAGACACTACCTGGGGAATAGCAATCAGCCCCAGCATTTT,16,TRBV19,NA,TRBJ1-5,NA
CASSLRAYEQYF,TGTGCCAGCAGTTTACGGGCCTACGAGCAGTACTTC,12,TRBV28,NA,TRBJ2-7,NA
CASSFRDEAFF,TGTGCCAGCAGCTTCAGGGACGAAGCTTTCTTT,11,TRBV5-4,NA,TRBJ1-1,once
CASRWGQGGPDTQYF,TGTGCCAGCAGATGGGGACAGGGGGGCCCAGATACGCAGTATTTT,15,TRBV7-9,TRBD1,TRBJ2-3,NA
CASSVGGGPPLFF,TGTGCCAGCAGCGTAGGCGGGGGACCCCCGCTGTTTTTT,13,TRBV9,TRBD2,TRBJ2-2,NA
CASSGGLAGDEQFF,TGCGCCAGCAGTGGTGGACTAGCGGGGGATGAGCAGTTCTTC,14,TRBV10-1,TRBD2,TRBJ2-1,once
CASSLSPEGPYEQYF,TGTGCCAGCTCACTAAGCCCCGAGGGACCCTACGAGCAGTACTTC,15,TRBV18,NA,TRBJ2-7,NA
CASSVDALRLLEGYTF,TGTGCCAGCAGCGTAGATGCGCTCCGGCTCCTGGAAGGCTACACCTTC,16,TRBV9,NA,TRBJ1-2,NA
CASSLALGGTYEQYF,TGTGCCAGCAGCTTGGCCCTCGGGGGCACCTACGAGCAGTACTTC,15,TRBV5-5,NA,TRBJ2-7,NA
CASSLEVGGGEETQYF,TGTGCCAGCAGCCTGGAGGTCGGGGGGGGAGAAGAGACCCAGTACTTC,16,TRBV28,TRBD2,TRBJ2-5,NA
CASRGIQGHTEAFF,TGTGCCAGCAGGGGAATACAGGGACATACTGAAGCTTTCTTT,14,TRBV6-1,NA,TRBJ1-1,NA